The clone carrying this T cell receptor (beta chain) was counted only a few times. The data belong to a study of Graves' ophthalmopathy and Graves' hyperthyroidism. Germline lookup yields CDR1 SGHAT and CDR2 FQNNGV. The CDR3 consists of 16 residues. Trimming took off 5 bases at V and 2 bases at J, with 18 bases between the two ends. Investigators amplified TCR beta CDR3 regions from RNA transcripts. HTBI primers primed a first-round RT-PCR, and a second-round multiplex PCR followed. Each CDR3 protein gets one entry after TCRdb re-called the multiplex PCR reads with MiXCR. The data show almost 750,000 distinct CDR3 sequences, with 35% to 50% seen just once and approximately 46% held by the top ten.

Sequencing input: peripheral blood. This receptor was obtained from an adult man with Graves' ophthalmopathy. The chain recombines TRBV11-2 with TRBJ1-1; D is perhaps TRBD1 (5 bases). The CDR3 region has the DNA TGTGCCAGCAGCCTCGGACCCGCCGGGGCTAACACTGAAGCTTTCTTT. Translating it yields CASSLGPAGANTEAFF.